These T cell receptor beta chains were read from a single sample in a study of shared clonotypes between healthy human individuals. Method: immunoSEQ multiplex PCR; TCRdb's copy keeps in-frame clones and lacks some. The data show some 2 million clones, about 95% seen once. Sequencing was performed on naive CD8+ T cells sorted from blood. The receptors stem from a man aged 18 to 29 in good health. The CDR3 runs from the conserved cysteine through the conserved F or W. Fields, in order: clone size, J gene, D gene, V gene, CDR3 protein, CDR3 DNA. D genes are given only for firm matches. Some rows have no size entry. The others give once, few or many, or a class for an expanded clone.

abundance: .; j_gene: TRBJ2-1; d_gene: TRBD2; v_gene: TRBV5-1; CDR3aa: CASNPRGGAYNEQFF; CDR3nt: TGCGCCAGCAATCCCCGCGGGGGGGCGTACAATGAGCAGTTCTTC
abundance: .; j_gene: TRBJ2-1; d_gene: .; v_gene: TRBV10-2; CDR3aa: CASWTEHNEQFF; CDR3nt: TGCGCCAGCTGGACGGAACACAATGAGCAGTTCTTC
abundance: .; j_gene: TRBJ2-7; d_gene: TRBD1; v_gene: TRBV6-5; CDR3aa: CASRTDRGGYEQYF; CDR3nt: TGTGCCAGCAGAACGGACAGGGGAGGGTACGAGCAGTACTTC
abundance: .; j_gene: TRBJ2-1; d_gene: .; v_gene: TRBV13; CDR3aa: CASSLSLETIISEQFF; CDR3nt: TGTGCCAGCAGCTTATCCCTGGAGACAATCATCAGTGAGCAGTTCTTC
abundance: once; j_gene: TRBJ2-2; d_gene: .; v_gene: TRBV5-1; CDR3aa: CASSIGFGTGELFF; CDR3nt: TGCGCCAGCAGCATAGGCTTCGGCACCGGGGAGCTGTTTTTT
abundance: .; j_gene: TRBJ2-7; d_gene: .; v_gene: TRBV27; CDR3aa: CASSLLYRDSYEQYF; CDR3nt: TGTGCCAGCAGTCTATTATACAGGGACTCCTACGAGCAGTACTTC
abundance: .; j_gene: TRBJ2-3; d_gene: .; v_gene: TRBV6-6; CDR3aa: CASGRDTQYF; CDR3nt: TGTGCCAGCGGGAGAGATACGCAGTATTTT
abundance: .; j_gene: TRBJ2-7; d_gene: TRBD1; v_gene: TRBV6-1; CDR3aa: CASSATGIYEQYF; CDR3nt: TGTGCCAGCAGTGCGACAGGGATATACGAGCAGTACTTC
abundance: .; j_gene: TRBJ2-2; d_gene: TRBD2; v_gene: TRBV2; CDR3aa: CASSEAPGGIINTGELFF; CDR3nt: TGTGCCAGCAGTGAAGCACCGGGGGGGATCATTAACACCGGGGAGCTGTTTTTT
abundance: .; j_gene: TRBJ1-3; d_gene: .; v_gene: TRBV10-3; CDR3aa: CAISEEGSGNTIYF; CDR3nt: TGTGCCATCAGTGAGGAGGGAAGTGGAAACACCATATATTTT
abundance: .; j_gene: TRBJ2-5; d_gene: TRBD1; v_gene: TRBV11-2; CDR3aa: CASSTTGNPQETQYF; CDR3nt: TGTGCCAGCAGCACGACAGGGAATCCCCAAGAGACCCAGTACTTC
abundance: .; j_gene: TRBJ2-5; d_gene: .; v_gene: TRBV7-2; CDR3aa: CASSLTPTGVVETQYF; CDR3nt: TGTGCCAGCAGCTTAACTCCAACGGGAGTGGTCGAGACCCAGTACTTC
abundance: .; j_gene: TRBJ2-3; d_gene: .; v_gene: TRBV27; CDR3aa: CASSLVQDSTDTQYF; CDR3nt: TGTGCCAGCAGTTTAGTACAGGACAGCACAGATACGCAGTATTTT
abundance: .; j_gene: TRBJ1-1; d_gene: .; v_gene: TRBV19; CDR3aa: CASSIIGTEAFF; CDR3nt: TGTGCCAGTAGTATAATCGGGACTGAAGCTTTCTTT
abundance: .; j_gene: TRBJ1-1; d_gene: TRBD1; v_gene: TRBV10-3; CDR3aa: CAISYGTGGGTEAFF; CDR3nt: TGTGCCATCAGCTACGGGACAGGGGGGGGAACTGAAGCTTTCTTT
abundance: .; j_gene: TRBJ2-3; d_gene: .; v_gene: TRBV4-1; CDR3aa: CASSQDLGAPSTDTQYF; CDR3nt: TGCGCCAGCAGCCAAGATCTGGGGGCCCCTAGCACAGATACGCAGTATTTT
abundance: once; j_gene: TRBJ1-4; d_gene: .; v_gene: TRBV5-1; CDR3aa: CASSFKGMKKQDEKLFF; CDR3nt: TGCGCCAGCAGCTTCAAGGGGATGAAGAAGCAAGATGAAAAACTGTTTTTT
abundance: .; j_gene: TRBJ2-2; d_gene: .; v_gene: TRBV10-2; CDR3aa: CASSAGELFF; CDR3nt: TGCGCCAGCAGCGCCGGGGAGCTGTTTTTT
abundance: .; j_gene: TRBJ2-1; d_gene: .; v_gene: TRBV5-4; CDR3aa: CASSLSNFYNEQFF; CDR3nt: TGTGCCAGCAGCTTGTCCAACTTCTACAATGAGCAGTTCTTC
abundance: .; j_gene: TRBJ1-1; d_gene: .; v_gene: TRBV4-1; CDR3aa: CASSQVASIAFF; CDR3nt: TGCGCCAGCAGCCAAGTAGCTTCGATAGCTTTCTTT
abundance: .; j_gene: TRBJ1-1; d_gene: .; v_gene: TRBV7-9; CDR3aa: CASSSGLETASLEAFF; CDR3nt: TGTGCCAGCAGCTCCGGCCTGGAGACGGCATCACTCGAAGCTTTCTTT
abundance: .; j_gene: TRBJ2-7; d_gene: .; v_gene: TRBV6-5; CDR3aa: CASSYGTGYEQYF; CDR3nt: TGTGCCAGCAGTTACGGGACGGGGTACGAGCAGTACTTC
abundance: once; j_gene: TRBJ2-7; d_gene: .; v_gene: TRBV28; CDR3aa: CASSPLPIAGGYEQYF; CDR3nt: TGTGCCAGCAGCCCCCTGCCCATCGCCGGGGGCTACGAGCAGTACTTC
abundance: .; j_gene: TRBJ2-7; d_gene: TRBD1; v_gene: TRBV27; CDR3aa: CASSLTSGQGSYEQYF; CDR3nt: TGTGCCAGCAGTCTGACCTCGGGACAGGGGTCCTACGAGCAGTACTTC
abundance: .; j_gene: TRBJ2-2; d_gene: .; v_gene: TRBV2; CDR3aa: CASTERLAGAGELFF; CDR3nt: TGTGCCAGCACGGAGCGTCTAGCAGGGGCCGGGGAGCTGTTTTTT
abundance: .; j_gene: TRBJ1-4; d_gene: .; v_gene: TRBV10-3; CDR3aa: CAISGGRGGNEKLFF; CDR3nt: TGTGCCATCAGCGGAGGTAGGGGAGGTAATGAAAAACTGTTTTTT
abundance: .; j_gene: TRBJ1-1; d_gene: .; v_gene: TRBV5-1; CDR3aa: CASSLGSEAFF; CDR3nt: TGCGCCAGCAGCTTGGGAAGCGAGGCTTTCTTT
abundance: .; j_gene: TRBJ2-3; d_gene: TRBD1; v_gene: TRBV18; CDR3aa: CASSLSTGGNTDTQYF; CDR3nt: TGTGCCAGCTCACTTTCGACAGGGGGCAACACAGATACGCAGTATTTT
abundance: .; j_gene: TRBJ2-7; d_gene: .; v_gene: TRBV7-9; CDR3aa: CASSLALSGPGREQYF; CDR3nt: TGTGCCAGCAGCTTAGCGCTAAGCGGGCCGGGCCGCGAGCAGTACTTC
abundance: .; j_gene: TRBJ2-5; d_gene: TRBD1; v_gene: TRBV25-1; CDR3aa: CASSRQGEGTQYF; CDR3nt: TGTGCCAGCAGTCGACAGGGGGAAGGGACCCAGTACTTC
abundance: .; j_gene: TRBJ1-5; d_gene: .; v_gene: TRBV28; CDR3aa: CASKGGYQPQHF; CDR3nt: TGTGCCAGCAAAGGAGGGTACCAGCCCCAGCATTTT
abundance: .; j_gene: TRBJ2-3; d_gene: .; v_gene: TRBV7-8; CDR3aa: CASSLTFREEPSTDTQYF; CDR3nt: TGTGCCAGCAGCTTAACGTTTCGAGAAGAGCCTAGCACAGATACGCAGTATTTT
abundance: .; j_gene: TRBJ2-1; d_gene: .; v_gene: TRBV4-1; CDR3aa: CASSEESMSSYNEQFF; CDR3nt: TGCGCCAGCAGCGAAGAGTCTATGAGCTCCTACAATGAGCAGTTCTTC
abundance: .; j_gene: TRBJ1-4; d_gene: .; v_gene: TRBV5-6; CDR3aa: CASSLAGEGVGEKLFF; CDR3nt: TGTGCCAGCAGCTTGGCGGGGGAAGGGGTAGGAGAAAAACTGTTTTTT
abundance: .; j_gene: TRBJ1-1; d_gene: .; v_gene: TRBV7-2; CDR3aa: CASSFFRGTEAFF; CDR3nt: TGTGCCAGCAGCTTCTTCAGGGGAACTGAAGCTTTCTTT
abundance: .; j_gene: TRBJ2-1; d_gene: TRBD2; v_gene: TRBV7-6; CDR3aa: CASSLVAGEGHEQFF; CDR3nt: TGTGCCAGCAGCTTAGTTGCGGGAGAGGGGCATGAGCAGTTCTTC
abundance: .; j_gene: TRBJ2-1; d_gene: .; v_gene: TRBV27; CDR3aa: CASSLSRGNEQFF; CDR3nt: TGTGCCAGCAGTTTATCACGGGGTAATGAGCAGTTCTTC
abundance: .; j_gene: TRBJ1-4; d_gene: .; v_gene: TRBV28; CDR3aa: CASSFSGEKLFF; CDR3nt: TGTGCCAGCAGTTTTAGCGGTGAAAAACTGTTTTTT
abundance: .; j_gene: TRBJ1-4; d_gene: TRBD1; v_gene: TRBV4-3; CDR3aa: CASSQDRDRAEKLFF; CDR3nt: TGCGCCAGCAGCCAAGATCGCGACAGGGCTGAAAAACTGTTTTTT
abundance: once; j_gene: TRBJ2-1; d_gene: .; v_gene: TRBV28; CDR3aa: CASRRQGHNEQFF; CDR3nt: TGTGCCAGCAGGAGGCAGGGCCACAATGAGCAGTTCTTC
abundance: .; j_gene: TRBJ2-7; d_gene: .; v_gene: TRBV21-1; CDR3aa: CASSFSLTGTVAYEQYF; CDR3nt: TGTGCCAGCAGTTTTTCACTTACCGGGACTGTGGCCTACGAGCAGTACTTC
abundance: .; j_gene: TRBJ2-7; d_gene: .; v_gene: TRBV7-8; CDR3aa: CASSFRQSYEQYF; CDR3nt: TGTGCCAGCAGCTTCCGACAGAGCTACGAGCAGTACTTC
abundance: .; j_gene: TRBJ2-2; d_gene: .; v_gene: TRBV27; CDR3aa: CASSFTGSGELFF; CDR3nt: TGTGCCAGCAGTTTTACAGGGTCCGGGGAGCTGTTTTTT
abundance: .; j_gene: TRBJ1-1; d_gene: .; v_gene: TRBV13; CDR3aa: CASSLGEASRLTEAFF; CDR3nt: TGTGCCAGCAGCTTAGGGGAGGCTTCGAGGTTAACTGAAGCTTTCTTT
abundance: .; j_gene: TRBJ2-1; d_gene: .; v_gene: TRBV6-1; CDR3aa: CASSEARRNEQFF; CDR3nt: TGTGCCAGCAGTGAGGCCAGGCGCAATGAGCAGTTCTTC
abundance: .; j_gene: TRBJ2-3; d_gene: TRBD1; v_gene: TRBV4-1; CDR3aa: CASSQEEGGNADTQYF; CDR3nt: TGCGCCAGCAGCCAAGAGGAAGGGGGCAATGCAGATACGCAGTATTTT
abundance: .; j_gene: TRBJ2-3; d_gene: .; v_gene: TRBV5-6; CDR3aa: CASSAAPWATDTQYF; CDR3nt: TGTGCCAGCAGCGCGGCCCCCTGGGCGACAGATACGCAGTATTTT
abundance: few; j_gene: TRBJ1-3; d_gene: TRBD1; v_gene: TRBV9; CDR3aa: CASSPQSGTAKF; CDR3nt: TGTGCCAGCAGCCCTCAGTCCGGGACAGCGAAGTTT
abundance: .; j_gene: TRBJ2-2; d_gene: TRBD1; v_gene: TRBV7-9; CDR3aa: CATMSGTGRTGELFF; CDR3nt: TGTGCCACTATGTCCGGGACAGGGCGCACCGGGGAGCTGTTTTTT
abundance: .; j_gene: TRBJ1-4; d_gene: .; v_gene: TRBV28; CDR3aa: CASSFFFRGGPEKLFF; CDR3nt: TGTGCCAGCAGTTTCTTTTTTCGGGGTGGCCCCGAAAAACTGTTTTTT
abundance: .; j_gene: TRBJ2-4; d_gene: .; v_gene: TRBV6-1; CDR3aa: CASSEVIGVGKNIQYF; CDR3nt: TGTGCCAGCAGTGAAGTTATCGGGGTTGGCAAAAACATTCAGTACTTC
abundance: .; j_gene: TRBJ1-1; d_gene: .; v_gene: TRBV21-1; CDR3aa: CASSIPWRAEAFF; CDR3nt: TGTGCCAGCAGCATTCCCTGGCGAGCTGAAGCTTTCTTT
abundance: .; j_gene: TRBJ1-2; d_gene: .; v_gene: TRBV7-9; CDR3aa: CASSSNRDIAYGYTF; CDR3nt: TGTGCCAGCAGCTCAAACAGGGACATCGCCTATGGCTACACCTTC
abundance: once; j_gene: TRBJ2-3; d_gene: .; v_gene: TRBV9; CDR3aa: CASSAGPSGEVTDTQYF; CDR3nt: TGTGCCAGCAGCGCGGGGCCCAGCGGAGAAGTCACAGATACGCAGTATTTT